The 25 T cell receptor beta chains listed next were all sequenced from one sample in a study of beta chain features in type 1 diabetes. These receptors have no identified antigens. Expressed TCRB transcripts were sequenced after all isolated RNA was converted to cDNA. Some clones are missing from TCRdb's copy, which holds only in-frame ones; the method was immunoSEQ multiplex PCR. The sample records approximately 600,000 clones, 9.5% to 15% being singletons. The study, taken as a whole, reports: For Type 1 diabetes patients, all four CD4+ subsets carried TCRB CDR3s that were moderately but significantly shorter.

What was sequenced was naive CD4+ T cells from blood. These receptors were obtained from a man aged 25-45 years with type 1 diabetes.

The V and J genes are TRBV7-2 and TRBJ1-2; 7 bases align to TRBD1. The CDR3 is 16 amino acids. V lost 1 base and J lost 6; bases outside the gene matches: 11. Germline loops: CDR1 SGHTA, CDR2 FQGNSA. The CDR3 nucleotides read TGTGCCAGCAGCTTAGTCGCAGGACAGGCATTTGATGGCTACACCTTC. Its protein product is CASSLVAGQAFDGYTF.

The table lists this clone with a few counts. This same CDR3 is encoded by further DNA sequences in the sample. Here the CDR3 DNA reads TGTGCCAGCAGCTTAGCGCGGCAAGAGACCCAGTACTTC. It encodes CASSLARQETQYF. The genes are TRBV7-2 and TRBJ2-5; unclear D gene. Trimming cost V 0 bases and J 2 bases, with 4 bases left between them. There are 13 residues in the CDR3. Germline CDR1 SGHTA, CDR2 FQGNSA.

This clone was seen a few times. The J gene is TRBJ1-2, the V gene TRBV28; 8 nucleotides agree with TRBD1. Germline-derived CDR1 and CDR2 are MDHEN and SYDVKM. The CDR3 totals 13 residues. Trimming at V came to 5 bases and at J to 8 bases, leaving 7 bases not matched to a gene. CDR3 DNA sequence: TGTGCCAGCAGTCCGACAGGGGTTAGAGGCTACACCTTC. Translation gives CASSPTGVRGYTF.

The V and J genes are TRBV5-1 and TRBJ2-7, with D tentatively TRBD1 (5 bases). The CDR3 has 14 amino acids. Trimming shortened V by 1 base and J by 4 bases, and 12 bases separated the two germline ends. CDR1 is SGHRS, CDR2 YFSETQ, per germline. The CDR3 sequence: CASSLIGDSYEQYF. In DNA form, the CDR3 reads TGCGCCAGCAGCTTGATAGGGGATAGTTACGAGCAGTACTTC. Drawing the rest from reference TRBV5-1 and TRBJ2-7, the complete variable domain is KAGVTQTPRYLIKTRGQQVTLSCSPISGHRSVSWYQQTPGQGLQFLFEYFSETQRNKGNFPGRFSGRQFSNSRSEMNVSTLELGDSALYLCASSLIGDSYEQYFGPGTRLTVT.

This clone was picked up a small number of times. The gene calls are TRBV18 and TRBJ1-4; the match to TRBD1 covers 9 bases. CDR3 length: 15 residues. J was trimmed by 6 bases and V by 6 bases; bases with no gene match: 8. The germline V gene encodes CDR1 KGHSH and CDR2 LQKENI. Here the CDR3 reads CASSQGDRADEKLFF. CDR3 DNA sequence: TGTGCCAGCTCTCAGGGGGACAGGGCCGATGAAAAACTGTTTTTT.

This clone has only a few counts. V gene TRBV5-4 combines with J gene TRBJ1-4; a possible D gene is TRBD1 (5 bases). Germline-derived CDR1 and CDR2 are SGHNT and YYREEE (reference sequence). Trimming stripped 3 bases from V and 3 bases from J, with 12 bases between. The CDR3 totals 15 residues. Here the CDR3 DNA reads TGTGCCAGCAGCTCTACAGGAGAATCTAATGAAAAACTGTTTTTT. Its protein is CASSSTGESNEKLFF.

This clone was observed a handful of times. Other DNA sequences in this sample translate to the same CDR3. DNA of the CDR3: TGTGCCTGGAGTGTCCTCGGGAATTCACCCCTCCACTTT. Its translation is CAWSVLGNSPLHF. This sequence joins TRBV30 and TRBJ1-6; no reliable D call. This CDR3 is 13 amino acids long. CDR1 GTSNPN and CDR2 SVGIG come from the germline V gene (reference sequence). Trimming took off 0 bases at V and 7 bases at J, with 7 bases between the two ends. Combining the CDR3 with reference TRBV30 and TRBJ1-6 gives the whole variable domain SQTIHQWPATLVQPVGSPLSLECTVEGTSNPNLYWYRQAAGRGLQLLFYSVGIGQISSEVPQNLSASRPQDRQFILSSKKLLLSDSGFYLCAWSVLGNSPLHFGNGTRLTVT.

The chain has TRBV19 and TRBJ1-5; D gene uncertain. Germline assignment: CDR1 LNHDA and CDR2 SQIVND (reference sequence). This CDR3 region has 12 residues. Trimming left V 8 bases short and J 1 base short, with 6 bases between. The CDR3 nucleotides read TGTGCCAGTCATAAGAGCAATCAGCCCCAGCATTTT. Protein product: CASHKSNQPQHF.

Points on this clone: A read error likely explains this, since a far larger clone differs by one base. The V gene is TRBV7-3, the J gene TRBJ2-5; D is unresolved. CDR3 length equals 11 residues. The germline V gene has CDR1 SGHTA and CDR2 FQGTGA. V was pared by 2 bases and J by 2 bases, with 0 bases between. The CDR3 protein is CASSLQETQYF. As DNA, the CDR3 is TGTGCCAGCAGCTTACAAGAGACCCAGTACTTC.

CDR3 sequence (DNA): TGTGCCTGGAGCGTAAATAGCTCCCCTCCCCAGTTCTTC. Its protein product is CAWSVNSSPPQFF. The chain carries TRBV30 and TRBJ2-1; no clear D. This CDR3 region has 13 residues. Germline V gives CDR1 GTSNPN, CDR2 SVGIG (reference sequence). Trimming cost V 3 bases and J 13 bases, with 19 bases left between them.

The rearrangement joins TRBV6-4 to TRBJ1-5; D ambiguous. Germline V gene data show CDR1 as MRHNA and CDR2 as SNTAGT. V lost 3 bases and J 7 bases, leaving 10 bases between the germline ends. This CDR3 has 13 residues. The CDR3 sequence: CASSEEGGQPQHF. The CDR3 DNA follows: TGTGCCAGCAGTGAGGAGGGTGGGCAGCCCCAGCATTTT.

CDR3 amino acids: CASSIRRFRNQPQHF. As DNA, the CDR3 is TGTGCCAGTAGTATTCGACGGTTTCGCAATCAGCCCCAGCATTTT. This chain links TRBV19 with TRBJ1-5; D gene uncertain. The length of the CDR3 is 15 residues. Per the germline V gene, CDR1 is LNHDA and CDR2 is SQIVND (reference sequence). Trimming removed 3 bases at V and 2 bases at J, with 11 bases between.

The chain recombines TRBV6-6 with TRBJ2-5; 7 positions match TRBD1. CDR1 MNHNY and CDR2 SVGAGI come from the germline V gene (reference sequence). The V and J ends lost 1 base and 3 bases, in that order; junction bases with no gene match: 5. The CDR3 length is 15 residues. The CDR3 is CASSYYLDRKETQYF. DNA for the CDR3: TGTGCCAGCAGTTACTATTTGGACAGGAAAGAGACCCAGTACTTC.

The V and J genes are TRBV7-6 and TRBJ2-7; D uncertain. V lost 0 bases, J lost 0 bases, and 6 bases lay in between. Germline CDR1 reads SGHVS; CDR2 reads FNYEAQ. The CDR3 is 14 amino acids. The CDR3: CASSLAPFSYEQYF. Written as DNA, the CDR3 is TGTGCCAGCAGCTTAGCCCCCTTCTCCTACGAGCAGTACTTC.

The chain carries TRBV6-6 and TRBJ2-7; TRBD1 matches 7 bases. CDR3 length: 15 amino acids. Germline V gene lookup returns CDR1 MNHNY and CDR2 SVGAGI (reference sequence). The J segment lost 0 bases and the V segment lost 6 bases, leaving 8 bases of the junction unmatched. The CDR3 region is CASRRDSPSSYEQYF. The CDR3 DNA reads TGTGCCAGCAGGAGGGACAGTCCGAGCTCCTACGAGCAGTACTTC.

The chain is built from TRBV9 and TRBJ2-5, with TRBD2 identical over 9 bases. Germline V gives CDR1 SGDLS, CDR2 YYNGEE. This CDR3 contains 17 residues. Losses at the gene ends were 1 base for V and 5 bases for J; bases not matched to a gene: 12. CDR3 in DNA: TGTGCCAGCAGCGTATTAGGGTCTAGCGGGGCCCCCGAGACCCAGTACTTC. Amino acids: CASSVLGSSGAPETQYF.

This chain links TRBV25-1 with TRBJ2-7; a possible D gene is TRBD2 (5 bases). Trimming took 3 bases from V and 8 from J, leaving 8 bases between them. CDR1 and CDR2 from the germline V gene are MGHDK and SYGVNS. This CDR3 spans 11 amino acids. The CDR3 region has the DNA TGTGCCAGCAGTGAGAGAGGGAAGCAGTACTTC. It codes for CASSERGKQYF.

The chain couples TRBV13 to TRBJ2-2; TRBD1 aligns across 9 bases. CDR3 length: 14 residues. Germline CDR1 reads PRHDT; CDR2 reads FYEKMQ (reference sequence). V trimming: 5 bases; J trimming: 6 bases; junction bases outside the gene matches: 4. Written as DNA, the CDR3 is TGTGCCAGCAGCGGGACAGGGAGATCCGGGGAGCTGTTTTTT. It encodes CASSGTGRSGELFF.

The chain recombines TRBV7-2 with TRBJ2-5; D may be TRBD2 (6 bases). Trimming shortened V by 6 bases and J by 4 bases, and 18 bases separated the two germline ends. There are 15 residues in the CDR3. Germline V CDR1 and CDR2: SGHTA, FQGNSA. CDR3 sequence: CASRLGPTGGETQYF. The CDR3 nucleotides are TGTGCCAGCAGGCTTGGCCCGACCGGGGGAGAGACCCAGTACTTC.

The rearrangement joins TRBV29-1 to TRBJ1-1; D is undetermined. The length of the CDR3 is 13 residues. Trimming removed 6 bases from V and 0 bases from J, with 11 bases in between. Germline V gives CDR1 SQVTM, CDR2 ANQGSEA. The CDR3 nucleotides read TGCAGCGTATGCACAGAGTTGAACACTGAAGCTTTCTTT. This sequence encodes CSVCTELNTEAFF.

This CDR3 is CASSPTSGGTDTQYF. The CDR3 bases are TGTGCCAGCAGCCCGACTAGCGGGGGAACAGATACGCAGTATTTT. V gene TRBV28 combines with J gene TRBJ2-3; 12 bases fit TRBD2. Looked up from germline, CDR1 is MDHEN and CDR2 is SYDVKM. J lost 3 bases, V lost 6 bases, and 4 bases had no gene match. The CDR3 contains 15 residues. The entire variable domain, with the rest obtained from reference TRBV28 and TRBJ2-3, is as follows: DVKVTQSSRYLVKRTGEKVFLECVQDMDHENMFWYRQDPGLGLRLIYFSYDVKMKEKGDIPEGYSVSREKKERFSLILESASTNQTSMYLCASSPTSGGTDTQYFGPGTRLTVL.

The V and J genes are TRBV29-1 and TRBJ2-2; the match to TRBD2 covers 10 bases. V shed 7 bases, J shed 2 bases, and the junction held 7 bases outside the gene matches. CDR1 is SQVTM, CDR2 ANQGSEA, per germline. The CDR3 runs to 15 residues. Written as DNA, the CDR3 is TGCAGCGCCCGCGGACTAGCGGCAAACACCGGGGAGCTGTTTTTT. This encodes CSARGLAANTGELFF.

This clone came up a few times. This sequence joins TRBV7-9 and TRBJ1-6; D gene unclear. The germline gives CDR1 SEHNR, CDR2 FQNEAQ (reference sequence). V lost 0 bases, J lost 6 bases, and 3 bases lay in between. The CDR3 is 13 amino acids. Here the CDR3 DNA reads TGTGCCAGCAGCTTAGCGTCTAATTCACCCCTCCACTTT. This codes for CASSLASNSPLHF.

The chain carries TRBV7-8 and TRBJ2-4; D remains unclear. The CDR3 contains 14 residues. Per the germline V gene, CDR1 is SGHVS and CDR2 is FQNEAQ. The ends were cut back, 2 bases at V and 6 bases at J, with 11 bases in the middle. The CDR3 sequence is CASSLRASLNIQYF. The CDR3 bases are TGTGCCAGCAGCTTAAGGGCAAGTCTAAACATTCAGTACTTC.

In this sample, this clone turned up a few times. This chain links TRBV30 with TRBJ1-6; perhaps TRBD1 as D (5 bases). V was pared by 2 bases and J by 6 bases, with 20 bases between. The CDR3 contains 17 residues. CDR1 and CDR2 (germline): GTSNPN, SVGIG (reference sequence). This chain's CDR3 is CAWSLFFGQGGNSPLHF. The CDR3 nucleotides read TGTGCCTGGAGTCTATTTTTTGGCCAGGGTGGTAATTCACCCCTCCACTTT.